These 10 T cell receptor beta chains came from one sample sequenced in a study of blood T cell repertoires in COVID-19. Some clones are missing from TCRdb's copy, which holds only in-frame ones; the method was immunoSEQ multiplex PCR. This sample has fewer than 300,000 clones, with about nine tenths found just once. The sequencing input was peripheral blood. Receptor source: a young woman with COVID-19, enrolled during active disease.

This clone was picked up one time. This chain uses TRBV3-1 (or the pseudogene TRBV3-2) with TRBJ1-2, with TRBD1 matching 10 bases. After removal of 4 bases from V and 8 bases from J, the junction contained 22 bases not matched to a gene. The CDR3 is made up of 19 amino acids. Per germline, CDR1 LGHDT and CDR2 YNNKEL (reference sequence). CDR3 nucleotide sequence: TGTGCCAGCAGCCTACGGTTTAATTTACCGGGACAGGGGTACCGGGGCTACACCTTC. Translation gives CASSLRFNLPGQGYRGYTF.

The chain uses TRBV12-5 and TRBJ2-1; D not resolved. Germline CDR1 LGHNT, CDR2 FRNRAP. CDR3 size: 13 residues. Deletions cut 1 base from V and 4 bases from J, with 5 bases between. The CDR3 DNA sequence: TGTGCTAGTGGTTTGGACCAGTACAATGAGCAGTTCTTC. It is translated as CASGLDQYNEQFF.

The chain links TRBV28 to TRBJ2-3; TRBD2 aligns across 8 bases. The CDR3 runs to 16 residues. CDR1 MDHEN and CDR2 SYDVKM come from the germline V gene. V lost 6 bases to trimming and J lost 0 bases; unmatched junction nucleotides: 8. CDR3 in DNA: TGTGCCAGCAGCCGCCCCGGGAGGGGAAGCACAGATACGCAGTATTTT. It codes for CASSRPGRGSTDTQYF.

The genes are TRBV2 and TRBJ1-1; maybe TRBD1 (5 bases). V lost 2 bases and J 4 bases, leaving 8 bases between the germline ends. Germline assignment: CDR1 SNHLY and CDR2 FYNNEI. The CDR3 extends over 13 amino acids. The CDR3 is CASSESGITEAFF. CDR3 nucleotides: TGTGCCAGCAGTGAATCAGGGATCACTGAAGCTTTCTTT.

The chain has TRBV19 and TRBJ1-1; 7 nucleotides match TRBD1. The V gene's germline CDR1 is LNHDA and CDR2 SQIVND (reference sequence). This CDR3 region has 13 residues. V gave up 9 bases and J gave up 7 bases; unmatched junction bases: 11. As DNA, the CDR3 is TGTGCCAGCCGACAGGGCTCGGGACGTGAAGCTTTCTTT. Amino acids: CASRQGSGREAFF. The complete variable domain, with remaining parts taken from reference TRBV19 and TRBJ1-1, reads DGGITQSPKYLFRKEGQNVTLSCEQNLNHDAMYWYRQDPGQGLRLIYYSQIVNDFQKGDIAEGYSVSREKKESFPLTVTSAQKNPTAFYLCASRQGSGREAFFGQGTRLTVV.

The CDR3 loop reads CASSETGAGELFF. The CDR3 nucleotides are TGTGCCAGCAGTGAAACAGGGGCCGGGGAGCTGTTTTTT. The chain recombines TRBV6-1 with TRBJ2-2; 7 nucleotides match TRBD1. The germline V gene encodes CDR1 MNHNS and CDR2 SASEGT. V shed 2 bases, J shed 6 bases, and the junction held 0 bases outside the gene matches. The CDR3 sequence is 13 residues long.

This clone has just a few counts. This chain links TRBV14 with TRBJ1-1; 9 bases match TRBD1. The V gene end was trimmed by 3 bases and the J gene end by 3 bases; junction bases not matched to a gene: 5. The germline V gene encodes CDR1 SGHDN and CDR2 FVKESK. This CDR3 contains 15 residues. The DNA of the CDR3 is TGTGCCAGCAGCCAGACCGACAGGGGGTACACTGAAGCTTTCTTT. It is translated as CASSQTDRGYTEAFF.

The CDR3 nucleotides are TGTGCCACCAGCAGAGCAGGGGTTGAGCCCCAGCATTTT. It is translated as CATSRAGVEPQHF. This chain joins TRBV15 and TRBJ1-5, with a weak D call TRBD1 (6 bases). This CDR3 spans 13 amino acids. Germline V lookup: CDR1 LNHNV, CDR2 YYDKDF (reference sequence). The germline V and J ends were trimmed by 1 base and 8 bases, with 9 bases remaining between them.

The CDR3 loop reads CASSQDSGELFF. The CDR3 DNA is TGTGCCAGCAGCCAAGATAGTGGGGAGCTGTTTTTT. The chain recombines TRBV4-2 with TRBJ2-2; D is unresolved. Trimming removed 0 bases from V and 8 bases from J, with 4 bases in between. This CDR3 has 12 amino acids. In germline, CDR1 is LGHNA, CDR2 YNFKEQ.

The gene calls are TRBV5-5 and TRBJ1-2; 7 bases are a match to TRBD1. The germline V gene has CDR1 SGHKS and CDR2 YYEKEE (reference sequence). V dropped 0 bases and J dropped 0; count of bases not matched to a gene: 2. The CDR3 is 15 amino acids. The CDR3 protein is CASSLGDSANYGYTF. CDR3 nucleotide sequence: TGTGCCAGCAGCTTGGGGGACAGCGCTAACTATGGCTACACCTTC.